One and the same sample provided the 19 T cell receptor beta chains below, sequenced in a study of blood T cell repertoires in COVID-19. Sequencing used immunoSEQ multiplex PCR; TCRdb keeps in-frame clones, though not all of them. The profile shows about 250,000 clones, roughly 90% of them singletons. The source material was PBMCs or T cells enriched from blood (not recorded which). The receptors were gathered from a woman aged 50 to 65 who had recovered from COVID-19.

The CDR3: CAWSVGSLAGDYNEQFF. CDR3 in DNA: TGTGCCTGGAGTGTCGGATCCCTAGCGGGAGACTACAATGAGCAGTTCTTC. The gene calls are TRBV30 and TRBJ2-1, with TRBD2 matching over 10 bases. Unmatched junction bases numbered 8, after V lost 0 bases and J lost 3 bases. The CDR3 is 17 residues long. In germline, CDR1 is GTSNPN, CDR2 SVGIG (reference sequence).

The V gene is TRBV7-2, the J gene TRBJ2-2; TRBD2 matches 9 bases. The CDR3 runs to 16 residues. Germline CDR1 SGHTA, CDR2 FQGNSA. V gave up 2 bases and J gave up 1 base; unmatched junction bases: 2. Written as DNA, the CDR3 is TGTGCCAGCAGCTTACTAGCGGGACAGAACACCGGGGAGCTGTTTTTT. This encodes CASSLLAGQNTGELFF.

This clone was picked up one time. J is TRBJ1-5 and V is TRBV19; 7 bases fit TRBD1. V was clipped by 1 base and J by 5 bases; unmatched bases: 5. Germline V gene data show CDR1 as LNHDA and CDR2 as SQIVND (reference sequence). The CDR3 is 15 residues long. DNA for the CDR3: TGTGCCAGTAGTATAGGACGACAGGGTGATCAGCCCCAGCATTTT. It yields the protein CASSIGRQGDQPQHF. The entire variable domain, with the rest obtained from reference TRBV19 and TRBJ1-5, is as follows: DGGITQSPKYLFRKEGQNVTLSCEQNLNHDAMYWYRQDPGQGLRLIYYSQIVNDFQKGDIAEGYSVSREKKESFPLTVTSAQKNPTAFYLCASSIGRQGDQPQHFGDGTRLSIL.

The chain has TRBV27 and TRBJ2-1, with a tentative D call TRBD2 (7 bases). Trimming removed 5 bases at V and 6 bases at J, with 17 bases between. This CDR3 comprises 15 residues. The germline gives CDR1 MNHEY, CDR2 SMNVEV (reference sequence). The CDR3 loop reads CASSLGGLAFNEQFF. CDR3 sequence (DNA): TGTGCCAGCAGTCTCGGGGGGCTAGCGTTCAATGAGCAGTTCTTC.

This clone has a single count. This chain links TRBV15 with TRBJ1-6; TRBD1 might be the D (5 bases). Germline loops: CDR1 LNHNV, CDR2 YYDKDF (reference sequence). The CDR3 loop spans 14 amino acids. Trimming removed 0 bases from V and 7 bases from J, with 7 bases in between. CDR3: CATSREQDNSPLHF. CDR3 DNA: TGTGCCACCAGCAGAGAACAGGACAATTCACCCCTCCACTTT.

The chain has TRBV12-3 or TRBV12-4 and TRBJ1-2; D is possibly TRBD1 (6 bases). This CDR3 region has 13 residues. V was shortened by 5 bases and J by 4 bases, with 11 bases between the two germline ends. In DNA, the CDR3 is TGTGCCAGCAGTCCAGGGGTGAGCTATGGCTACACCTTC. Translating gives CASSPGVSYGYTF.

This clone was counted once. The J gene is TRBJ2-7, the V gene TRBV21-1; the D call TRBD2 from the table was never checked on the DNA. TRBV21-1 is a documented pseudogene. The CDR3 runs to 14 residues. The CDR3 DNA is TGTGCCAGCAGCAAAGCGGCGTTATCGGGGGAGCAGTACTTC. It translates to CASSKAALSGEQYF.

This clone has only a few counts. The chain uses TRBV6-5 and TRBJ2-1, with 7 bases that match TRBD1. Looked up from germline, CDR1 is MNHEY and CDR2 is SVGAGI. V lost 0 bases, J lost 5 bases, and 7 bases stayed unmatched. There are 16 residues in the CDR3. The CDR3 is CASSYSGTAKHNEQFF. DNA of the CDR3: TGTGCCAGCAGTTACTCCGGGACAGCTAAGCACAATGAGCAGTTCTTC.

A remark on this clone: The junction shows a germline mismatch at one end, possibly a read error. This chain's CDR3 is CASSLGDKEQFF. CDR3 coding DNA: TGCGCCAGCAGCTTGGGAGACAAGGAGCAGTTCTTC. The chain couples TRBV5-1 to TRBJ2-1; D is ambiguous. This CDR3 is 12 amino acids long. Germline V gene data show CDR1 as SGHRS and CDR2 as YFSETQ.

The rearrangement joins TRBV6-6 to TRBJ1-5; 8 bases are a match to TRBD1. After removal of 2 bases from V and 5 bases from J, the junction contained 5 bases not matched to a gene. Germline CDR1 MNHNY, CDR2 SVGAGI (reference sequence). The CDR3 is 15 residues long. The CDR3 is CASSYGDRSDQPQHF. In DNA, the CDR3 is TGTGCCAGCAGTTACGGGGACAGGAGCGATCAGCCCCAGCATTTT.

V is TRBV7-3 and J is TRBJ2-7; D is possibly TRBD1 (5 bases). V lost 0 bases to trimming and J lost 6 bases, with 18 bases between them. CDR3 length: 16 residues. Germline V gene data show CDR1 as SGHTA and CDR2 as FQGTGA. CDR3 region: CASSLTGRQGSGEQYF. CDR3 in DNA: TGTGCCAGCAGCTTAACTGGGCGGCAGGGTTCGGGCGAGCAGTACTTC.

The chain is built from TRBV5-4 and TRBJ2-7; possibly TRBD1 for D (5 bases). CDR3 length: 13 amino acids. Germline CDR1 and CDR2: SGHNT and YYREEE (reference sequence). V lost 4 bases to trimming and J lost 7 bases, with 15 bases between them. The CDR3 nucleotides are TGTGCCAGCAGCGCACGACAGAACAGGGAGCAGTACTTC. Translated, it gives CASSARQNREQYF.

This chain joins TRBV28 and TRBJ1-2; weak D call: TRBD1 (6 bases). This CDR3 has 14 residues. V was shortened by 2 bases and J by 4 bases, with 11 bases between the two germline ends. Germline CDR1 is MDHEN and CDR2 is SYDVKM. CDR3 coding DNA: TGTGCCAGCAGTTTAGAACAGGGAACCTATGGCTACACCTTC. This encodes CASSLEQGTYGYTF.

The V call is TRBV29-1, the J call TRBJ2-6; 7 bases map to TRBD1. The germline V gene encodes CDR1 SQVTM and CDR2 ANQGSEA. With V trimmed by 0 bases and J by 0 bases, 14 bases remained unmatched. CDR3 size: 20 residues. This CDR3 reads CSVEEKLTGERPSGANVLTF. In DNA, the CDR3 is TGCAGCGTTGAAGAGAAATTAACAGGGGAGAGGCCCTCTGGGGCCAACGTCCTGACTTTC. Full variable domain (rest looked up from reference TRBV29-1 and TRBJ2-6): SAVISQKPSRDICQRGTSLTIQCQVDSQVTMMFWYRQQPGQSLTLIATANQGSEATYESGFVIDKFPISRPNLTFSTLTVSNMSPEDSSIYLCSVEEKLTGERPSGANVLTFGAGSRLTVL.

This sequence joins TRBV9 and TRBJ1-3, with unresolved D. Trimming left V 0 bases short and J 4 bases short, with 11 bases between. CDR3 size: 15 residues. Germline V gives CDR1 SGDLS, CDR2 YYNGEE. The DNA for the CDR3 is TGTGCCAGCAGCGTAGGGGAGCTTGTGGGAAACACCATATATTTT. It codes for CASSVGELVGNTIYF.

The chain uses TRBV18 and TRBJ1-5; a weak D match, TRBD1 (5 bases). The CDR3 runs to 12 residues. Between the trimmed V and J ends, which lost 6 bases and 4 bases, there was a span of 7 bases. Germline assignment: CDR1 KGHSH and CDR2 LQKENI. In DNA form, the CDR3 reads TGTGCCAGCTCCAGGGAAAATCAGCCCCAGCATTTT. Translated: CASSRENQPQHF.

The DNA for the CDR3 is TGTGCCAGCAACACCGGACAGACAGCAGCCAAAAACATTCAGTACTTC. Its protein product is CASNTGQTAAKNIQYF. J is TRBJ2-4 and V is TRBV9; D is perhaps TRBD1 (6 bases). CDR3 length equals 16 residues. V was trimmed by 6 bases and J by 0 bases, leaving 16 bases between them. Germline V CDR1 and CDR2: SGDLS, YYNGEE.

CDR3 in amino acids: CASGLQGLPSYEQYF. In nucleotides, the CDR3 is TGTGCCAGCGGTTTACAGGGGCTCCCGAGCTACGAGCAGTACTTC. The chain uses TRBV11-2 and TRBJ2-7, with 7 bases that match TRBD1. CDR3 length: 15 residues. The V segment lost 8 bases and the J segment 3 bases; nucleotides outside the gene matches: 13. Per the germline V gene, CDR1 is SGHAT and CDR2 is FQNNGV.

This clone was counted only a few times. The chain links TRBV28 to TRBJ2-7, with 7 bases identical to TRBD1. Germline V gene data show CDR1 as MDHEN and CDR2 as SYDVKM. The CDR3 consists of 14 residues. The junction had 14 bases not matched to a gene; V was cut back by 8 bases and J by 7 bases. CDR3 loop: CASGLTGLLGEQYF. The DNA of the CDR3 is TGTGCCAGCGGCCTGACAGGGCTCTTAGGTGAGCAGTACTTC.